This TCR beta chain was documented in a study of PD-1 blockade in classical Hodgkin lymphoma. The study, taken as a whole, reports: While CD8+ TCR diversity did not rise significantly by C4D1, CD4+ TCR diversity did. Newly diagnosed patients had baseline TCR diversity that was reportedly lower than that of healthy donors.

Repertoires were generated with immunoSEQ multiplex PCR, while TCRdb's copy carries only in-frame clones and drops some. Among some 25,000 clones listed, approximately 64% were seen once. Brentuximab vedotin exposure varied among the patients, all of whom had relapsed after autologous stem cell transplantation. The germline V gene encodes CDR1 SGHDT and CDR2 YYEEEE. The CDR3 runs to 15 residues. Trimming shortened V by 3 bases and J by 9 bases, and 22 bases separated the two germline ends. About this clone itself: The antigen remains unidentified.

This sample comprised peripheral blood mononuclear cells (PBMCs), obtained before the second cycle of nivolumab. The clonotype was recovered from a human donor with classical Hodgkin lymphoma. The genes are TRBV5-6 and TRBJ2-7; D might be TRBD1 (6 bases). The CDR3 is CASSSSRETGLRQYF. The CDR3 nucleotides are TGTGCCAGCAGCTCGAGTCGAGAGACAGGTCTCAGGCAGTACTTC. The complete variable domain, with remaining parts taken from reference TRBV5-6 and TRBJ2-7, reads DAGVTQSPTHLIKTRGQQVTLRCSPKSGHDTVSWYQQALGQGPQFIFQYYEEEERQRGNFPDRFSGHQFPNYSSELNVNALLLGDSALYLCASSSSRETGLRQYFGPGTRLTVT.